The T cell receptor beta chain described here comes from a study of cytomegalovirus exposure and HLA in healthy donors. Nominal health characterized the donors when sampled, though unrecorded immune exposures were likely. Amplification used 60 Vbeta primers and 13 Jbeta primers. Libraries were prepared by immunoSEQ multiplex PCR; TCRdb keeps only in-frame clonotypes and omits some of them. The table shows some 180,000 clones, with about 9.4% occurring only once. This CDR3 contains 15 residues. Germline V gives CDR1 LNHNV, CDR2 YYDKDF (reference sequence). V shed 1 base and J shed 4 bases, with 10 bases lying between them.

This TCR derives from a woman between 25 and 40 years old in good health and CMV-seropositive. The chain couples TRBV15 to TRBJ1-4; tentative D call: TRBD1 (6 bases). Sequencing used PBMCs. The CDR3 here is CATSRVAGVNEKLFF. The CDR3 nucleotides are TGTGCCACCAGCAGAGTGGCAGGGGTTAATGAAAAACTGTTTTTT.